The following is a TCR beta chain sequence with its context. MiXCR, applied by TCRdb to the 5' RACE reads, yields one record per CDR3 protein. The sample lists 240,000 or so distinct CDR3 sequences, about 7.1% occurring once. The sample originates from a study of T cells after yellow fever vaccination. The clonotype originates from a man aged 25 to 40 who received the YFV17D yellow fever vaccine. The sequencing used CD4+ T cells sorted from PBMCs, collected 15 days after the yellow fever booster vaccination.

The CDR3 coding sequence is TGCGCCAGCAGCTTGTTGGCTAGCCGATCCTACGAGCAGTACTTC. This translates into CASSLLASRSYEQYF. The chain has TRBV5-1 and TRBJ2-7, with D possibly TRBD2 on 5 matching bases. The CDR3 contains 15 residues. Trimming took 1 base from V and 1 from J, leaving 12 bases between them. CDR1 and CDR2 (germline): SGHRS, YFSETQ.